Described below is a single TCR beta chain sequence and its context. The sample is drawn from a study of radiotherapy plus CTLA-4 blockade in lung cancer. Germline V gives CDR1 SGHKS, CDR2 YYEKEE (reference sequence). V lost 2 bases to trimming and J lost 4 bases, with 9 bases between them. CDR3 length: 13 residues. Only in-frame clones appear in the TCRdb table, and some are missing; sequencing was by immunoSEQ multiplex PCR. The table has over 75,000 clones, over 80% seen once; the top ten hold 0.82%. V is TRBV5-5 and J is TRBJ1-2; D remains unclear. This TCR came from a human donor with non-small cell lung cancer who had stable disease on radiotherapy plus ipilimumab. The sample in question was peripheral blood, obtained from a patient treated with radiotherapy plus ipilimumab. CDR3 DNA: TGTGCCAGCAGCTTCGGACGGGCCTATGGCTACACCTTC. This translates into CASSFGRAYGYTF. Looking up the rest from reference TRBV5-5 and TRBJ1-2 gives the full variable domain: DAGVTQSPTHLIKTRGQQVTLRCSPISGHKSVSWYQQVLGQGPQFIFQYYEKEERGRGNFPDRFSARQFPNYSSELNVNALLLGDSALYLCASSFGRAYGYTFGSGTRLTVV.